This entry lists 19 T cell receptor beta chains sequenced from one sample in a study of blood T cell repertoires in COVID-19 (dated by TCRdb to 2019 to 2021). Receptors were amplified or captured by the immunoSEQ multiplex PCR assay. Held by TCRdb, this immuneACCESS table contains in-frame sequences only and omits some clones. Under half of the omission traces to an unresolved V gene where checked; the cause of the rest is unknown. Recorded for this sample are around 300,000 clones; 90% of them occurred a single time. Approximately 4% of the sample is held by the ten biggest clonotypes. Sequenced sample: PBMCs or T cells enriched from blood (not recorded which). These receptor sequences come from a woman between 18 and 30 years old with acute COVID-19.

This clone was picked up one time. The J gene is TRBJ2-7, the V gene TRBV5-1; D is perhaps TRBD2 (6 bases). Trimming shortened V by 4 bases and J by 4 bases, and 18 bases separated the two germline ends. The germline V gene encodes CDR1 SGHRS and CDR2 YFSETQ. This CDR3 spans 15 amino acids. CDR3 nucleotide sequence: TGCGCCAGCAGCCTCGTCGGGGATGGAGGGTACGAGCAGTACTTC. This gives the protein CASSLVGDGGYEQYF.

The genes are TRBV7-8 and TRBJ1-1; D may be TRBD1 (5 bases). The CDR3 consists of 14 residues. V lost 7 bases and J lost 1, with 13 bases in between. The V gene's germline CDR1 is SGHVS and CDR2 FQNEAQ. CDR3 DNA sequence: TGTGCCAGCACCTTGGGGGGACGGAACACTGAAGCTTTCTTT. Translated, it gives CASTLGGRNTEAFF.

This rearrangement joins TRBV6-5 to TRBJ2-2; D may be TRBD1 (6 bases). The germline V and J ends were trimmed by 4 bases and 1 base, with 10 bases remaining between them. This CDR3 is built from 15 residues. Germline V gene sequence: CDR1 MNHEY, CDR2 SVGAGI. This chain's CDR3 is CASSSGQLNTGELFF. The CDR3 nucleotides read TGTGCCAGCAGTTCCGGACAGTTGAACACCGGGGAGCTGTTTTTT.

The chain is built from TRBV9 and TRBJ2-1; 14 nucleotides agree with TRBD2. Trimming cost V 7 bases and J 7 bases; bases outside gene matches: 16. Germline CDR1 and CDR2: SGDLS and YYNGEE. The CDR3 is 18 residues long. The CDR3 region has the DNA TGTGCCAGCGGGAAGGGGACTGGGACTAGCGGGAGCATAAATGAGCAGTTCTTC. Its protein is CASGKGTGTSGSINEQFF.

CDR3 amino acids: CASSLARTNEQFF. The CDR3 nucleotides are TGTGCCAGCAGCTTAGCCAGAACGAATGAGCAGTTCTTC. The gene calls are TRBV11-3 and TRBJ2-1; D not resolved. CDR1 and CDR2 (germline): SGHNT, YENEEA. V dropped 1 base and J dropped 7 bases, with 8 bases sitting between them. The CDR3 runs 13 residues.

The rearrangement links TRBV6-5 to TRBJ1-3, with 9 bases fitting TRBD1. The CDR3 covers 14 residues. The trim removed 8 bases at V and 0 bases at J, leaving 2 bases unmatched. CDR1 and CDR2 (germline): MNHEY, SVGAGI. The CDR3 protein is CASDRGNSGNTIYF. The CDR3 nucleotides are TGTGCCAGCGACAGGGGGAACTCTGGAAACACCATATATTTT.

As DNA, the CDR3 is TGTGCCAGCAGTCCGACTAGGACTAGCAGAGATGAGCAGTTCTTC. It yields the protein CASSPTRTSRDEQFF. The chain recombines TRBV27 with TRBJ2-1; 8 nucleotides align to TRBD2. V lost 5 bases to trimming and J lost 8 bases; unmatched junction nucleotides: 11. The CDR3 consists of 15 residues. CDR1 and CDR2 (germline): MNHEY, SMNVEV (reference sequence).

This chain links TRBV28 with TRBJ1-5; weak D call: TRBD1 (5 bases). V lost 10 bases and J lost 1, with 23 bases in between. Germline V lookup: CDR1 MDHEN, CDR2 SYDVKM. CDR3 length: 17 amino acids. CDR3 sequence: CAITLRGRGKSNQPQHF. In DNA, the CDR3 is TGTGCCATCACCCTAAGAGGTAGGGGCAAGAGCAATCAGCCCCAGCATTTT.

The gene calls are TRBV5-4 and TRBJ2-6, with D uncertain. V was cut by 0 bases and J by 0 bases, with 10 bases left in between. Per the germline V gene, CDR1 is SGHNT and CDR2 is YYREEE (reference sequence). This CDR3 is built from 17 residues. CDR3 amino acids: CASSLGVKLSGANVLTF. The CDR3 DNA reads as TGTGCCAGCAGCTTGGGCGTTAAACTCTCTGGGGCCAACGTCCTGACTTTC.

As DNA, the CDR3 is TGTGCCATGAAAGGGTCGGACTACGGCACCGGGGAGCTGTTTTTT. It is translated as CAMKGSDYGTGELFF. V usage is TRBV10-3 and J usage is TRBJ2-2; the D gene is possibly TRBD2 (6 bases). CDR1 ENHRY and CDR2 SYGVKD come from the germline V gene. Deletions cut 9 bases from V and 4 bases from J, with 18 bases between. The CDR3 is 15 residues long.

CDR3 region: CASSDGQGNTEAFF. The CDR3 DNA reads TGTGCCAGCAGTGACGGCCAGGGGAACACTGAAGCTTTCTTT. The chain couples TRBV2 to TRBJ1-1; perhaps TRBD1 as D (5 bases). The length of the CDR3 is 14 residues. Germline CDR1 is SNHLY and CDR2 is FYNNEI. With 3 bases removed from V and 1 base from J, the gap between germline ends came to 9 bases.

This rearrangement joins TRBV28 to TRBJ2-7; TRBD1 might be the D (5 bases). The germline gives CDR1 MDHEN, CDR2 SYDVKM. CDR3 size: 14 residues. V was clipped by 6 bases and J by 0 bases, with 12 bases between them. CDR3 loop: CASRGPGPSYEQYF. Written as DNA, the CDR3 is TGTGCCAGCAGGGGGCCCGGGCCCTCCTACGAGCAGTACTTC.

This clone was detected only a few times. The chain carries TRBV5-1 and TRBJ2-2; 8 bases map to TRBD1. Trimming cost V 7 bases and J 2 bases; bases outside gene matches: 13. The CDR3 length is 17 residues. From germline, CDR1 is SGHRS and CDR2 YFSETQ. CDR3 coding DNA: TGCGCCAGCGGAATCGGGGCGACAGGGGTTAACACCGGGGAGCTGTTTTTT. Encoded protein: CASGIGATGVNTGELFF.

The chain couples TRBV11-3 to TRBJ2-7, with 10 nucleotides matching TRBD1. The germline V gene has CDR1 SGHNT and CDR2 YENEEA. Unmatched junction bases numbered 7, after V lost 0 bases and J lost 5 bases. This CDR3 has 16 residues. DNA of the CDR3: TGTGCCAGCAGCTTAGATATGGGACAGGGGTCTGACGAGCAGTACTTC. Translation: CASSLDMGQGSDEQYF. The variable domain in full, with the rest retrieved from reference TRBV11-3 and TRBJ2-7, is EAGVVQSPRYKIIEKKQPVAFWCNPISGHNTLYWYLQNLGQGPELLIRYENEEAVDDSQLPKDRFSAERLKGVDSTLKIQPAELGDSAVYLCASSLDMGQGSDEQYFGPGTRLTVT.

The V call is TRBV24-1, the J call TRBJ2-2; D might be TRBD1 (5 bases). This CDR3 spans 17 amino acids. V shed 3 bases and J shed 1 base, with 14 bases lying between them. CDR1 and CDR2 (germline): KGHDR, SFDVKD. CDR3 in DNA: TGTGCCACCAGTGATCCAGCCTGGGGCGGGAACACCGGGGAGCTGTTTTTT. This translates into CATSDPAWGGNTGELFF.

The genes are TRBV6-5 and TRBJ2-5; 8 bases map to TRBD2. In germline, CDR1 is MNHEY, CDR2 SVGAGI. Germline trimming cut 6 bases from V and 4 bases from J; bases unmatched to any gene: 7. The CDR3 length is 14 residues. CDR3 nucleotide sequence: TGTGCCAGCAGCCCCGCGAGCGGGAGAGAGACCCAGTACTTC. Translation gives CASSPASGRETQYF.

This chain uses TRBV2 with TRBJ2-7; 9 bases fit TRBD2. Trimming at V came to 9 bases and at J to 4 bases, leaving 7 bases not matched to a gene. This CDR3 has 13 amino acids. Per germline, CDR1 SNHLY and CDR2 FYNNEI. The CDR3 DNA follows: TGTGCCAGAGGGGGACTAGCAGTTTACGAGCAGTACTTC. Translation: CARGGLAVYEQYF.

The rearrangement uses TRBV2 and TRBJ1-2, with D possibly TRBD1 on 5 matching bases. The CDR3 runs 14 residues. CDR1 SNHLY and CDR2 FYNNEI come from the germline V gene. The V gene lost 1 base and the J gene lost 7 bases, with 13 bases spanning the gap. CDR3 DNA sequence: TGTGCCAGCAGTGAAGGGTTCCAGGGAAGTGGCTACACCTTC. Its translation is CASSEGFQGSGYTF.

This clone was picked up a small number of times. This chain connects TRBV6-5 to TRBJ1-2; D may be TRBD1 (5 bases). From germline, CDR1 is MNHEY and CDR2 SVGAGI. The CDR3 has 14 amino acids. V lost 8 bases to trimming and J lost 4 bases, with 17 bases between them. This CDR3 is CASRRGTGVYGYTF. The CDR3 bases are TGTGCCAGCCGACGCGGGACGGGGGTCTATGGCTACACCTTC.